This TCR beta chain emerged from a study of cytomegalovirus exposure and HLA in healthy donors. The PCR contained 60 Vbeta and 13 Jbeta primers. The assay was immunoSEQ multiplex PCR, and TCRdb's table has in-frame clones only and misses some. The table has about 110,000 clones, roughly 80% seen once; the top ten hold around 2.3%. In germline, CDR1 is MDHEN, CDR2 SYDVKM. The CDR3 consists of 16 residues. The J segment lost 8 bases and the V segment lost 6 bases, leaving 17 bases of the junction unmatched. The genes are TRBV28 and TRBJ1-2; TRBD1 agrees at 8 bases. The clonotype was recovered from a man aged 30 to 45 in good health and CMV-seronegative. The sequenced sample was PBMCs. The DNA of the CDR3 is TGTGCCAGCAGGCCCACCGACAGGGGAAGTTCAGGGGGCTACACCTTC. Translating gives CASRPTDRGSSGGYTF.